The source of this TCR beta chain is a study of shared clonotypes between healthy human individuals. Division of CD4+ cells produced a CD45RA+ naive subset and a CD45RA-negative memory subset. General study points: Sampling used blood alone; tissue repertoires probably differ.

To note about this clone: The antigen remains unidentified.

The CDR3 is 17 residues long. CDR1 and CDR2 from the germline V gene are LGHNA and YSLEER. V was clipped by 1 base and J by 3 bases; unmatched bases: 6. Every subset's genomic DNA went evenly onto several immunoSEQ plates. The table came from immunoSEQ multiplex PCR; TCRdb's copy has only in-frame clones and leaves some out. The sample lists approximately 1.5 million clones, under 99% seen once, with about 0.45% in the top ten. The V and J genes are TRBV4-3 and TRBJ2-2; 9 bases align to TRBD1. The receptor was derived from a man aged 25 to 45 in good health. Sequencing was carried out using naive CD4+ T cells sorted from blood. Subset noted: CD45RA+ positively selected. Here the CDR3 DNA reads TGCGCCAGCAGCCAAGGAGGGACAGGGTTGTACACCGGGGAGCTGTTTTTT. Translated: CASSQGGTGLYTGELFF.